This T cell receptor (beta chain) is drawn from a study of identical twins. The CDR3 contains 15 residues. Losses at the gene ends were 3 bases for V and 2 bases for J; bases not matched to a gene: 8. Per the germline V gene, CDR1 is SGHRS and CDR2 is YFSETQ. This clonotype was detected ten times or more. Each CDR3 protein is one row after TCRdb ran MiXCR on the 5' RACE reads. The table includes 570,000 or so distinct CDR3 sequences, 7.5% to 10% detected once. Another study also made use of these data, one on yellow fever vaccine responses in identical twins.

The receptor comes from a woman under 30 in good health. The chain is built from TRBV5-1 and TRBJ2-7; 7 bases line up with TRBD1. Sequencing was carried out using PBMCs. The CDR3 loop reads CASSYTQGRTYEQYF. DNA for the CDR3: TGCGCCAGCAGCTACACACAGGGGCGCACCTACGAGCAGTACTTC.